This T cell receptor beta chain was identified during a study of identical twins. This clonotype showed up many times. A single record per CDR3 protein comes from TCRdb applying MiXCR to the 5' RACE reads. The sample holds about 690,000 distinct CDR3 sequences, less than 7% seen once. The sample consisted of naive T cells sorted from blood. This TCR derives from a man between 18 and 35 years old in good health.

The CDR3 region has the DNA TGCAGTGCTAGATCAATAGCGGGTGGGTCCTACAATGAGCAGTTCTTC. This gives the protein CSARSIAGGSYNEQFF. The chain employs TRBV20-1 and TRBJ2-1; 7 positions match TRBD2. There are 16 residues in the CDR3. Germline V gene lookup returns CDR1 DFQATT and CDR2 SNEGSKA (reference sequence). Trimming cost V 2 bases and J 1 base; bases outside gene matches: 8.